The clone carrying this T cell receptor (beta chain) has ten or more counts. The target antigen is unknown. The sample is drawn from a study of naive and memory T cell subsets. An oligonucleotide containing a UMI was ligated to the 3' end of TCR cDNA. RNA was extracted from roughly 2.5 ml of whole blood of healthy adults. Reverse transcription used DNase-treated unsorted total RNA, aiming for roughly 1 to 1,100 ng. Amplification of ligated cDNA took four PCR rounds with SP2 and nested alpha and beta constant primers. For blood and skin samples, reverse transcription used TCR alpha and beta constant primers. Each CDR3 protein is one row after TCRdb ran MiXCR on the 5' RACE reads. The sample lists tens of thousands of distinct CDR3 sequences, approximately 8% occurring once. The V gene's germline CDR1 is SEHNR and CDR2 FQNEAQ (reference sequence). The ends were cut back, 5 bases at V and 4 bases at J, with 14 bases in the middle. The CDR3 sequence is 15 residues long.

Whole-study findings and limits: Potentially, T cell activation and differentiation skew this RNA-based measurement.

The chain couples TRBV7-9 to TRBJ2-2, with D perhaps TRBD2 (6 bases). This receptor was taken from a female donor in good health. The CDR3 nucleotides read TGTGCCAGCAGCCGATCCCGGGACTTCACCGGGGAGCTGTTTTTT. Amino acids: CASSRSRDFTGELFF.